This T cell receptor (beta chain) was identified during a study of blood T cells in healthy people across ages. The second PCR ran roughly 7 to 12 cycles with a sample-barcoded 5' primer and J-beta primers. One entry per CDR3 protein results from TCRdb running MiXCR on the 5' RACE reads. The table lists under 2,000,000 distinct CDR3 sequences, around half of them singletons. This clonotype has just a few counts. Germline V gene sequence: CDR1 SNHLY, CDR2 FYNNEI. Trimming took off 11 bases at V and 7 bases at J, with 12 bases between the two ends. This CDR3 has 12 residues. The chain links TRBV2 to TRBJ1-6; the D is unclear. This TCR derives from a woman aged 40 to 50 in good health. Sequencing input: blood. The CDR3 protein is CAQEVGNSPLHF. For the CDR3, the DNA is TGTGCCCAAGAGGTCGGGAATTCACCCCTCCACTTT.